This T cell receptor beta chain was sequenced during a study of cytomegalovirus exposure and HLA in healthy donors. Findings and limits, study-wide: The listing of 150 to 200 TCR beta chains classed them as cytomegalovirus-associated.

Donors in the study were healthy people who gave bone marrow. Donors sampled were nominally healthy, though unrecorded immune exposures were likely. PCR was performed using 60 Vbeta and 13 Jbeta primers. TCRdb's table, derived via immunoSEQ multiplex PCR, lists solely in-frame clones and lacks some. The sample has about 120,000 clones, about 80% seen once. This clone was counted between two and nine times. Its cognate antigen is unknown. The CDR3 has 11 amino acids. Looked up from germline, CDR1 is LNHDA and CDR2 is SQIVND (reference sequence). The germline V and J ends were trimmed by 6 bases and 4 bases, with 4 bases remaining between them.

Sequenced input: PBMCs. This clonotype was obtained from a female donor in good health and CMV-seronegative. The chain carries TRBV19 and TRBJ2-1, with no clear D. The CDR3 is CASRQYNEQFF. In nucleotides, the CDR3 is TGTGCCAGTAGACAGTACAATGAGCAGTTCTTC. Together with reference TRBV19 and TRBJ2-1, the CDR3 gives the full variable domain: DGGITQSPKYLFRKEGQNVTLSCEQNLNHDAMYWYRQDPGQGLRLIYYSQIVNDFQKGDIAEGYSVSREKKESFPLTVTSAQKNPTAFYLCASRQYNEQFFGPGTRLTVL.